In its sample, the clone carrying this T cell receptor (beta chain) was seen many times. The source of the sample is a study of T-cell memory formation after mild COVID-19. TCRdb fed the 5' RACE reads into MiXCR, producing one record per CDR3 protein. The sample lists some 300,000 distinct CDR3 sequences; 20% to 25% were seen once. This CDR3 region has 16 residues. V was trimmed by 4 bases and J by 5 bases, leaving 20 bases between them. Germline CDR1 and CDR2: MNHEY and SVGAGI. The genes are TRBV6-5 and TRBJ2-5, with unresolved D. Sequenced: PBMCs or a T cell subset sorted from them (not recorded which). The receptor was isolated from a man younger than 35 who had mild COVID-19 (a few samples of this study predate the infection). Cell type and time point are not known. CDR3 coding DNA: TGTGCCAGCAGTTCCCGGACGGGCATCGGCTCGGAGACCCAGTACTTC. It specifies CASSSRTGIGSETQYF.